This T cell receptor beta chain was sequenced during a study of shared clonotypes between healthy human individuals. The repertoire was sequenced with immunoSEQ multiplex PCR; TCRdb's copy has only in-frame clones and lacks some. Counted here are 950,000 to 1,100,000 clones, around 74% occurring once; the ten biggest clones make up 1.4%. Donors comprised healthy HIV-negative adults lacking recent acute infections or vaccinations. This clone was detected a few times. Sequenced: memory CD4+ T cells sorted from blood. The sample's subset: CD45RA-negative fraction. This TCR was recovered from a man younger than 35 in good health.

The DNA of the CDR3 is TGCGCCAGCAGTCGAGAGGGTAATGAAGCTTTCTTT. Translating gives CASSREGNEAFF. The chain has TRBV5-1 and TRBJ1-1; no definite D call. Germline V gene data show CDR1 as SGHRS and CDR2 as YFSETQ. This CDR3 spans 12 amino acids. Trimming pared 5 bases from V and 7 bases from J, leaving 12 bases between.